These 26 T cell receptor beta chains were sequenced from one sample in a study of cytomegalovirus exposure and HLA in healthy donors. With 60 Vbeta and 13 Jbeta primers, the PCR was carried out. The data were produced by immunoSEQ multiplex PCR, yet TCRdb's version contains in-frame clones alone and is incomplete. The data contain approximately 67,000 clones, about 65% of them seen just once; the ten biggest clones take up around 1.9%. The sequenced material came from PBMCs. These receptors were collected from a young woman in good health and CMV-seronegative.

This clone was observed a few times. The V and J genes are TRBV4-1 and TRBJ1-2, with TRBD1 as a possible D gene (5 bases). With 0 bases removed from V and 4 bases from J, the gap between germline ends came to 18 bases. The CDR3 is 17 amino acids. Germline lookup yields CDR1 MGHRA and CDR2 YSYEKL. The DNA for the CDR3 is TGCGCCAGCAGCCAAGAGAACCCAGGGCCCCTTGCCTATGGCTACACCTTC. This encodes CASSQENPGPLAYGYTF.

On this clone itself: Its ends do not fully match the called genes, so a read error is possible. This sample includes further DNA sequences coding for the same CDR3. This chain links TRBV7-8 with TRBJ2-7; D not certain. Germline CDR1 reads SGHVS; CDR2 reads FQNEAQ. CDR3 length: 13 amino acids. The CDR3: CASNLEPAYEQYF. The CDR3 DNA reads TGTGCCAGCAACTTAGAGCCGGCCTACGAGCAGTACTTC. Full variable domain (rest looked up from reference TRBV7-8 and TRBJ2-7): GAGVSQSPRYKVAKRGQDVALRCDPISGHVSLFWYQQALGQGPEFLTYFQNEAQLDKSGLPSDRFFAERPEGSVSTLKIQRTQQEDSAVYLCASNLEPAYEQYFGPGTRLTVT.

The rearrangement links TRBV21-1 to TRBJ2-3; TRBD2, the table's D call, lacks a check against the DNA. TRBV21-1 is recorded as a pseudogene. This CDR3 has 22 amino acids. The CDR3 sequence: CASSTPGLAGEYPALNTDTQYF. CDR3 in DNA: TGTGCCAGCAGCACCCCAGGACTAGCGGGGGAATATCCAGCCCTAAACACAGATACGCAGTATTTT.

This clone was recorded a few times. This rearrangement joins TRBV6-6 to TRBJ1-2; D is unresolved. CDR1 MNHNY and CDR2 SVGAGI come from the germline V gene (reference sequence). V lost 0 bases and J 6 bases, leaving 8 bases between the germline ends. The CDR3 length is 13 residues. CDR3 region: CASSYSTGDGYTF. The CDR3 nucleotides read TGTGCCAGCAGTTACTCGACCGGGGATGGCTACACCTTC.

The genes are TRBV28 and TRBJ1-5; 11 nucleotides align to TRBD1. Germline V gene lookup returns CDR1 MDHEN and CDR2 SYDVKM. The CDR3 extends over 14 amino acids. The junction had 9 bases not matched to a gene; V was cut back by 7 bases and J by 10 bases. CDR3 sequence (DNA): TGTGCCAGCACTCTGGGGACAGGGGGTTCCCCCCAGCATTTT. Its protein product is CASTLGTGGSPQHF.

The count of this clone is one. V is TRBV29-1 and J is TRBJ1-2; no clear D gene. Germline V CDR1 and CDR2: SQVTM, ANQGSEA. The CDR3 sequence is 14 residues long. The V and J ends lost 1 base and 4 bases respectively, with 13 bases between them. In DNA, the CDR3 is TGCAGCGTTGAAGTTGGCCCGGAGGGCTATGGCTACACCTTC. Translated, it gives CSVEVGPEGYGYTF.

The genes are TRBV6-1 and TRBJ1-1; 7 bases agree with TRBD1. CDR1 is MNHNS, CDR2 SASEGT, per germline. This CDR3 comprises 14 residues. V was pared by 6 bases and J by 4 bases, with 8 bases of the junction left unmatched. The CDR3 DNA is TGTGCCAGCAGAAGAGGGGGCCCAGGCACTGAAGCTTTCTTT. Its protein product is CASRRGGPGTEAFF.

This chain joins TRBV28 and TRBJ2-5; D might be TRBD1 (5 bases). This CDR3 has 14 amino acids. The germline V gene encodes CDR1 MDHEN and CDR2 SYDVKM. Trimming stripped 7 bases from V and 5 bases from J, with 17 bases between. Here the CDR3 reads CASTYSQGSETQYF. Here the CDR3 DNA reads TGTGCCAGCACCTATTCTCAGGGCTCGGAGACCCAGTACTTC.

The chain carries TRBV11-3 and TRBJ2-3; perhaps TRBD1 as D (5 bases). Deletions cut 0 bases from V and 0 bases from J, with 10 bases between. In germline, CDR1 is SGHNT, CDR2 YENEEA. This CDR3 contains 16 residues. CDR3 residues: CASSLEGAYSTDTQYF. DNA for the CDR3: TGTGCCAGCAGCTTAGAAGGGGCGTATAGCACAGATACGCAGTATTTT.

The V and J genes are TRBV5-6 and TRBJ2-3; maybe TRBD1 (5 bases). Trimming removed 1 base at V and 3 bases at J, with 12 bases between. In germline, CDR1 is SGHDT, CDR2 YYEEEE. This CDR3 contains 15 residues. The CDR3 nucleotides read TGTGCCAGCAGCTTGTTCAGGGAAGAAACAGATACGCAGTATTTT. It translates to CASSLFREETDTQYF. Based on the CDR3 plus reference TRBV5-6 and TRBJ2-3, the full variable domain is DAGVTQSPTHLIKTRGQQVTLRCSPKSGHDTVSWYQQALGQGPQFIFQYYEEEERQRGNFPDRFSGHQFPNYSSELNVNALLLGDSALYLCASSLFREETDTQYFGPGTRLTVL.

Note on this clone: The sample contains more than one DNA sequence encoding this CDR3. CDR3 region: CASSQEARDTEAFF. CDR3 DNA sequence: TGCGCCAGCAGCCAAGAGGCCAGGGACACTGAAGCTTTCTTT. This rearrangement joins TRBV4-1 to TRBJ1-1; D perhaps matches TRBD1 (5 bases). CDR1 and CDR2 (germline): MGHRA, YSYEKL. With 0 bases removed from V and 3 bases from J, the gap between germline ends came to 8 bases. The CDR3 loop spans 14 amino acids.

Sample share makes this clone medium-sized. This chain uses TRBV6-6 with TRBJ1-1, with D hard to call. Germline CDR1 MNHNY, CDR2 SVGAGI (reference sequence). The CDR3 contains 16 residues. V lost 2 bases and J lost 0, with 13 bases in between. CDR3 bases: TGTGCCAGCAGTTACGGAGTTGGTCACCTGAACACTGAAGCTTTCTTT. Protein: CASSYGVGHLNTEAFF.

The V and J genes are TRBV5-1 and TRBJ2-3; 7 bases are shared with TRBD1. V shed 6 bases and J 2 bases; nucleotides not matched to a gene: 9. This CDR3 contains 15 residues. Germline CDR1 and CDR2: SGHRS and YFSETQ. This CDR3 is CASTRGGQYTDTQYF. CDR3 nucleotide sequence: TGCGCCAGCACCAGAGGGGGCCAATACACAGATACGCAGTATTTT.

This sequence joins TRBV27 and TRBJ2-7, with D unresolved. Germline CDR1 and CDR2: MNHEY and SMNVEV (reference sequence). The germline V and J ends were trimmed by 5 bases and 6 bases, with 17 bases remaining between them. CDR3 length equals 14 residues. The CDR3 spells CASSLNQWPAEQYF. Here the CDR3 DNA reads TGTGCCAGCAGTCTGAATCAGTGGCCCGCCGAGCAGTACTTC.

This clone has only a few counts. This rearrangement joins TRBV6-5 to TRBJ1-1; D might be TRBD1 (5 bases). The V gene lost 6 bases and the J gene lost 6 bases, with 14 bases spanning the gap. The CDR3 totals 13 residues. Looked up from germline, CDR1 is MNHEY and CDR2 is SVGAGI. The CDR3, as DNA: TGTGCCAGCAGCCCCCAGGGTAGCCCTGAAGCTTTCTTT. Encoded protein: CASSPQGSPEAFF.

The CDR3 is CASSFGRTDTQYF. CDR3 nucleotides: TGTGCCAGCAGCTTCGGGAGGACAGATACGCAGTATTTT. The J gene is TRBJ2-3, the V gene TRBV7-2; TRBD2 aligns across 7 bases. The CDR3 covers 13 residues. J lost 3 bases, V lost 3 bases, and 0 bases had no gene match. The germline V gene has CDR1 SGHTA and CDR2 FQGNSA.

This chain connects TRBV7-3 to TRBJ1-2; 10 bases are a match to TRBD1. After removal of 4 bases from V and 6 bases from J, the junction contained 5 bases not matched to a gene. The V gene's germline CDR1 is SGHTA and CDR2 FQGTGA. The length of the CDR3 is 14 residues. The CDR3 here is CASSSTGGLHGYTF. Here the CDR3 DNA reads TGTGCCAGCAGCTCGACAGGGGGCCTTCATGGCTACACCTTC.

Comment on this clone: A junction boundary mismatches the germline segment, possibly from a read error. V is TRBV5-4 and J is TRBJ2-7, with D maybe TRBD1 (5 bases). The germline V gene has CDR1 SGHNT and CDR2 YYREEE (reference sequence). This CDR3 comprises 14 residues. The CDR3 DNA follows: TGCGCCAGCAGCCAAGACAGCTACTCCTACGAGCAGTACTTC. Translating gives CASSQDSYSYEQYF.

The V call is TRBV6-6, the J call TRBJ1-6, with no clear D. V was clipped by 0 bases and J by 8 bases, with 8 bases between them. Germline assignment: CDR1 MNHNY and CDR2 SVGAGI (reference sequence). This CDR3 is 14 amino acids long. DNA of the CDR3: TGTGCCAGCAGTTACTCGAAAGTAGATTCACCCCTCCACTTT. Translated: CASSYSKVDSPLHF.

This chain links TRBV4-1 with TRBJ2-2, with 8 bases fitting TRBD1. The CDR3 contains 16 residues. The junction had 7 bases not matched to a gene; V was cut back by 0 bases and J by 7 bases. Per germline, CDR1 MGHRA and CDR2 YSYEKL. The CDR3 DNA follows: TGCGCCAGCAGCCAAGATCTGACAGGGGTGAGCGGGGAGCTGTTTTTT. Residues: CASSQDLTGVSGELFF.

V usage is TRBV11-3 and J usage is TRBJ2-3; the match to TRBD2 covers 9 bases. CDR1 is SGHNT and CDR2 is YENEEA in the germline V gene. V shed 5 bases, J shed 1 base, and the junction held 7 bases outside the gene matches. This CDR3 has 16 residues. The CDR3 spells CASSAGGPGGTDTQYF. CDR3 sequence (DNA): TGTGCCAGCAGCGCGGGGGGGCCAGGTGGCACAGATACGCAGTATTTT. The variable domain in full, completed from reference TRBV11-3 and TRBJ2-3, reads EAGVVQSPRYKIIEKKQPVAFWCNPISGHNTLYWYLQNLGQGPELLIRYENEEAVDDSQLPKDRFSAERLKGVDSTLKIQPAELGDSAVYLCASSAGGPGGTDTQYFGPGTRLTVL.

Remarks on this clone: Additional DNA sequences in this sample encode the identical CDR3. This chain links TRBV2 with TRBJ2-7, with 8 bases fitting TRBD2. The ends lost 6 bases at V and 3 bases at J; junction bases unmatched: 7. The CDR3 loop spans 14 amino acids. The germline V gene has CDR1 SNHLY and CDR2 FYNNEI. The CDR3 loop reads CASSPGGGSYEQYF. CDR3 coding DNA: TGTGCCAGCAGCCCGGGGGGGGGAAGCTACGAGCAGTACTTC.

The chain combines TRBV15 with TRBJ2-2, with 7 nucleotides matching TRBD2. The J segment lost 4 bases and the V segment lost 0 bases, leaving 8 bases of the junction unmatched. Per germline, CDR1 LNHNV and CDR2 YYDKDF (reference sequence). The CDR3 covers 17 residues. The DNA for the CDR3 is TGTGCCACCAGCAGAGATCTGGGGACTACCTCCACCGGGGAGCTGTTTTTT. This sequence encodes CATSRDLGTTSTGELFF.

This clone was seen only a few times. The J gene is TRBJ2-7, the V gene TRBV6-1; D is unresolved. The length of the CDR3 is 13 residues. Looked up from germline, CDR1 is MNHNS and CDR2 is SASEGT. V was pared by 3 bases and J by 2 bases, with 8 bases between. CDR3 in DNA: TGTGCCAGCAGTGAGGCAGGAACCTACGAGCAGTACTTC. Its protein is CASSEAGTYEQYF.

This clone has more than one count but fewer than ten. Possible read error: a much larger clone is one base away. The rearrangement links TRBV5-4 to TRBJ2-7, with TRBD1 matching over 8 bases. Germline V gene lookup returns CDR1 SGHNT and CDR2 YYREEE (reference sequence). This CDR3 is built from 14 residues. V lost 3 bases to trimming and J lost 4 bases; unmatched junction nucleotides: 6. CDR3 coding DNA: TGTGCCAGCAGCTCCGGGACAGGAGGATACGAGCAGTACTTC. It translates to CASSSGTGGYEQYF.

V is TRBV5-1 and J is TRBJ1-6; D gene unclear. Trimming shortened V by 4 bases and J by 9 bases, and 11 bases separated the two germline ends. This CDR3 has 13 residues. The V gene's germline CDR1 is SGHRS and CDR2 YFSETQ. CDR3 residues: CASSEISSSPLHF. The CDR3 bases are TGCGCCAGCAGCGAAATTAGTAGTTCACCCCTCCACTTT.